These 21 T cell receptor beta chains were all obtained from the same sample, sequenced in a study of PD-L1 blockade in urothelial cancer. The data were produced by immunoSEQ multiplex PCR, yet TCRdb's version contains in-frame clones alone and is incomplete. The sample yields tens of thousands of clones, under 95% seen once. Documented time point: peripheral blood 6 weeks after treatment start. The sequencing used PBMCs, collected around atezolizumab (anti-PD-L1) treatment. Receptors were obtained from a man between 65 and 85 years old with urothelial cancer.

The sample holds one count of this clone. The chain is built from TRBV20-1 and TRBJ2-1; D possibly corresponds to TRBD1 (5 bases). The CDR3 loop spans 11 amino acids. V was trimmed by 3 bases and J by 9 bases, leaving 9 bases between them. CDR1 and CDR2 from the germline V gene are DFQATT and SNEGSKA (reference sequence). Here the CDR3 DNA reads TGCAGTGCTAGGGGGCGGCGTGAGCAGTTCTTC. Translating gives CSARGRREQFF.

The chain uses TRBV4-2 and TRBJ1-3; 9 bases line up with TRBD1. With V trimmed by 4 bases and J by 4 bases, 5 bases remained unmatched. The germline CDR1 and CDR2 sequences are LGHNA and YNFKEQ. The CDR3 is made up of 15 amino acids. In nucleotides, the CDR3 is TGTGCCAGCAGCCCAGGACAGGGGTGGGGAAACACCATATATTTT. Its protein product is CASSPGQGWGNTIYF.

The chain has TRBV5-1 and TRBJ2-7; TRBD1 matches 7 bases. The V gene end was trimmed by 0 bases and the J gene end by 4 bases; junction bases not matched to a gene: 7. Germline V gives CDR1 SGHRS, CDR2 YFSETQ. The CDR3 is made up of 15 amino acids. The CDR3 bases are TGCGCCAGCAGCTTGGGGACAGGACCCTCATACGAGCAGTACTTC. Translation: CASSLGTGPSYEQYF.

The table lists this clone with a count of one. The chain uses TRBV30 and TRBJ2-4, with D possibly matching TRBD2 (6 bases). This CDR3 has 15 amino acids. In germline, CDR1 is GTSNPN, CDR2 SVGIG (reference sequence). The V end was cut by 2 bases, the J end by 4 bases, with 15 bases between. The CDR3 protein is CAWSPPNSGKNIQYF. In DNA form, the CDR3 reads TGTGCCTGGAGTCCGCCTAACAGCGGGAAAAACATTCAGTACTTC.

V is TRBV9 and J is TRBJ2-1; D not certain. Germline V gene lookup returns CDR1 SGDLS and CDR2 YYNGEE. Between the trimmed V and J ends, which lost 4 bases and 0 bases, there was a span of 8 bases. The CDR3 extends over 14 amino acids. CDR3 amino acids: CASSHRSSYNEQFF. CDR3 DNA sequence: TGTGCCAGCAGCCACCGTAGCTCCTACAATGAGCAGTTCTTC.

The chain employs TRBV28 and TRBJ2-4, with TRBD2 matching 9 bases. The trim removed 6 bases at V and 2 bases at J, leaving 14 bases unmatched. The CDR3 runs to 18 residues. Per the germline V gene, CDR1 is MDHEN and CDR2 is SYDVKM. CDR3 protein: CASRPWGSGSPTKNIQYF. The DNA for the CDR3 is TGTGCCAGCAGGCCCTGGGGTAGCGGGAGCCCAACCAAAAACATTCAGTACTTC.

The chain carries TRBV6-5 and TRBJ1-1; D is ambiguous. Trimming took off 6 bases at V and 5 bases at J, with 13 bases between the two ends. CDR1 is MNHEY, CDR2 SVGAGI, per germline. This CDR3 comprises 13 residues. CDR3 coding DNA: TGTGCCAGCAGCTCGGGCGGGAATACTGAAGCTTTCTTT. Protein sequence: CASSSGGNTEAFF.

The chain employs TRBV7-3 and TRBJ2-1, with 8 bases lining up with TRBD2. Germline CDR1 is SGHTA and CDR2 is FQGTGA. Germline trimming cut 5 bases from V and 3 bases from J; bases unmatched to any gene: 6. This CDR3 is 15 amino acids long. The CDR3 region has the DNA TGTGCCAGCAGCCCCTCGAGCGGGAGCTACAATGAGCAGTTCTTC. Amino acids: CASSPSSGSYNEQFF. Full variable domain (outside the CDR3, taken from reference TRBV7-3 and TRBJ2-1): GAGVSQTPSNKVTEKGKYVELRCDPISGHTALYWYRQSLGQGPEFLIYFQGTGAADDSGLPNDRFFAVRPEGSVSTLKIQRTERGDSAVYLCASSPSSGSYNEQFFGPGTRLTVL.

Details on this clone: Other DNA sequences in the same sample also yield this CDR3. This chain connects TRBV6-1 to TRBJ2-7; 8 bases line up with TRBD1. Unmatched junction bases numbered 14, after V lost 4 bases and J lost 0 bases. This CDR3 is 18 amino acids long. The germline V gene has CDR1 MNHNS and CDR2 SASEGT. CDR3 in amino acids: CASSGDRRATVNSYEQYF. The CDR3, as DNA: TGTGCCAGCAGTGGGGACAGGCGAGCTACTGTCAACTCCTACGAGCAGTACTTC.

This rearrangement joins TRBV10-2 to TRBJ2-3, with 9 bases fitting TRBD2. This CDR3 spans 18 amino acids. Germline-derived CDR1 and CDR2 are WSHSY and SAAADI. The V and J ends lost 7 bases and 2 bases, in that order; junction bases with no gene match: 16. Here the CDR3 DNA reads TGCGCCAGCACCAAAGATAGGACTAGCGTGGAGAACACAGATACGCAGTATTTT. Its protein product is CASTKDRTSVENTDTQYF.

J is TRBJ2-5 and V is TRBV4-2; 11 positions agree with TRBD2. Judging by the DNA end, TRBJ2-7 fits better; the J call may be wrong. This CDR3 comprises 16 residues. CDR1 and CDR2 from the germline V gene are LGHNA and YNFKEQ. The CDR3 sequence is CASSQGISGRAYEQYF. The DNA of the CDR3 is TGTGCCAGCAGCCAAGGAATTAGCGGGAGGGCCTACGAGCAGTACTTC.

The V gene is TRBV14, the J gene TRBJ2-7, with TRBD2 matching over 8 bases. V lost 4 bases to trimming and J lost 6 bases; unmatched junction nucleotides: 14. Germline CDR1 and CDR2: SGHDN and FVKESK. The CDR3 has 16 residues. The CDR3 DNA is TGTGCCAGCAGCCTCCGTGCGGGGACCCGGGGGGGCGAGCAGTACTTC. The encoded protein is CASSLRAGTRGGEQYF.

The rearrangement joins TRBV28 to TRBJ1-2; TRBD1 might be the D (5 bases). Trimming took off 4 bases at V and 4 bases at J, with 22 bases between the two ends. The V gene's germline CDR1 is MDHEN and CDR2 SYDVKM. This CDR3 has 17 residues. In DNA, the CDR3 is TGTGCCAGCAGTTCCGGGGGAGGGAGGCCAGGAACCTATGGCTACACCTTC. This translates into CASSSGGGRPGTYGYTF.

The chain has TRBV6-1 and TRBJ2-1; 7 nucleotides line up with TRBD2. This CDR3 has 15 residues. The ends lost 3 bases at V and 13 bases at J; junction bases unmatched: 15. Per the germline V gene, CDR1 is MNHNS and CDR2 is SASEGT. CDR3 in amino acids: CASSERVVLAGVQFF. The CDR3 DNA reads as TGTGCCAGCAGTGAGAGAGTGGTGCTGGCGGGAGTTCAGTTCTTC.

The table lists this clone with a count of one. The CDR3: CASSLDPLPNEKLFF. CDR3 nucleotides: TGTGCCAGCAGCTTAGACCCTCTACCTAATGAAAAACTGTTTTTT. The chain carries TRBV11-2 and TRBJ1-4; no reliable D call. V was pared by 0 bases and J by 3 bases, with 8 bases between. CDR1 SGHAT and CDR2 FQNNGV come from the germline V gene. The CDR3 length is 15 residues.

The V and J genes are TRBV2 and TRBJ2-7; D is ambiguous. The V end lost 1 base, the J end lost 2 bases, and 15 bases lay between the germline ends. CDR3 size: 16 residues. In germline, CDR1 is SNHLY, CDR2 FYNNEI. Written as DNA, the CDR3 is TGTGCCAGCAGTGAAGGCCGTGTGGCTGTCGCCTACGAGCAGTACTTC. Translated: CASSEGRVAVAYEQYF.

The chain links TRBV5-1 to TRBJ2-1; 8 bases agree with TRBD2. This CDR3 comprises 16 residues. Germline V gene sequence: CDR1 SGHRS, CDR2 YFSETQ. V lost 4 bases to trimming and J lost 9 bases; unmatched junction nucleotides: 15. This CDR3 reads CASSAGGAGRALEQFF. The DNA of the CDR3 is TGCGCCAGCAGCGCGGGGGGAGCCGGGAGGGCTCTTGAGCAGTTCTTC. Together with reference TRBV5-1 and TRBJ2-1, the CDR3 gives the full variable domain: KAGVTQTPRYLIKTRGQQVTLSCSPISGHRSVSWYQQTPGQGLQFLFEYFSETQRNKGNFPGRFSGRQFSNSRSEMNVSTLELGDSALYLCASSAGGAGRALEQFFGPGTRLTVL.

V is TRBV19 and J is TRBJ2-1; D is ambiguous. Germline V gene lookup returns CDR1 LNHDA and CDR2 SQIVND (reference sequence). The CDR3 totals 15 residues. V shed 1 base and J shed 0 bases, with 7 bases lying between them. The chain's CDR3 is CASSIGEVSYNEQFF. The DNA of the CDR3 is TGTGCCAGTAGTATAGGCGAGGTCTCCTACAATGAGCAGTTCTTC.

V gene TRBV7-8 combines with J gene TRBJ1-5; D is undetermined. The V gene's germline CDR1 is SGHVS and CDR2 FQNEAQ. There are 13 residues in the CDR3. The germline V and J ends were trimmed by 1 base and 5 bases, with 6 bases remaining between them. CDR3 nucleotides: TGTGCCAGCAGCTTAGGGACTGATCAGCCCCAGCATTTT. This gives the protein CASSLGTDQPQHF.

The V and J genes are TRBV7-9 and TRBJ1-1, with D tentatively TRBD1 (5 bases). V was pared by 11 bases and J by 1 base, with 20 bases between. The CDR3 covers 15 residues. Germline values: CDR1 SEHNR, CDR2 FQNEAQ (reference sequence). CDR3 residues: CAGSHPGGWNTEAFF. In DNA, the CDR3 is TGTGCCGGTTCTCATCCCGGGGGGTGGAACACTGAAGCTTTCTTT.

This chain joins TRBV28 and TRBJ1-3, with TRBD1 as a possible D gene (6 bases). This CDR3 contains 16 residues. Deletions cut 5 bases from V and 2 bases from J, with 16 bases between. Germline V gene sequence: CDR1 MDHEN, CDR2 SYDVKM. This chain's CDR3 is CASSGPGPGAGNTIYF. The CDR3 coding sequence is TGTGCCAGCAGTGGACCGGGACCAGGGGCTGGAAACACCATATATTTT.